Here is one TCR beta chain with its context. Its antigen remains unknown. The donors gave bone marrow, and they were healthy. This entry belongs to a study of cytomegalovirus exposure and HLA in healthy donors. Study-level results: The study put some 160 TCR beta chains on its list as cytomegalovirus-associated. Later, TCR association rates were found to vary by HLA locus, highest for DRB1 and lowest for HLA-C.

PCR used 60 Vbeta primers and 13 Jbeta primers. Here immunoSEQ multiplex PCR was the method, and the copy in TCRdb shows in-frame clones only, minus some. The sample includes some 80,000 clones, under 80% of them seen just once. This TCR derives from a man younger than 35 in good health and CMV-seropositive. Sequencing was done on a sample of PBMCs.

CDR3 residues: CASRQGLNEKLFF. In DNA, the CDR3 is TGTGCCAGCAGGCAGGGGCTTAATGAAAAACTGTTTTTT. The chain combines TRBV27 with TRBJ1-4; D possibly corresponds to TRBD1 (6 bases). Per the germline V gene, CDR1 is MNHEY and CDR2 is SMNVEV (reference sequence). The CDR3 has 13 residues. Trimming left V 6 bases short and J 4 bases short, with 9 bases between.